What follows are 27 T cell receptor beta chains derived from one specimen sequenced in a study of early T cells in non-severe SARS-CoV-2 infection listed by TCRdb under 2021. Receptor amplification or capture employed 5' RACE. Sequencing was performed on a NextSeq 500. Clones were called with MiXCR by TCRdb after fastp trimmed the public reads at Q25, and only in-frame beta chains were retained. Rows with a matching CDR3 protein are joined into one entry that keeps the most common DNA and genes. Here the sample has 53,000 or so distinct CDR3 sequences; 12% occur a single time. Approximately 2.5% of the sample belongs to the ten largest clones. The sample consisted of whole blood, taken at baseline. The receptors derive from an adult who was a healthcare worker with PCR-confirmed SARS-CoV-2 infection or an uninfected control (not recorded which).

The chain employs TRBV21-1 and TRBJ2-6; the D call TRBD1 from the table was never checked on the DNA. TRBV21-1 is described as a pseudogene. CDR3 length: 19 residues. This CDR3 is CASSTPPGTVVSGANVLTF. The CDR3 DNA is TGTGCCAGCAGCACACCTCCCGGGACAGTAGTCTCTGGGGCCAACGTCCTGACTTTC.

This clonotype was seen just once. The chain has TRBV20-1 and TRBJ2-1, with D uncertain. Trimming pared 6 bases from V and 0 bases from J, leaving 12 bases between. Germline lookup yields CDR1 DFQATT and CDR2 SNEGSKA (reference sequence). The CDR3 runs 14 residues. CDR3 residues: CSAPSQSSYNEQFF. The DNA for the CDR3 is TGCAGTGCCCCTTCCCAGAGCTCCTACAATGAGCAGTTCTTC.

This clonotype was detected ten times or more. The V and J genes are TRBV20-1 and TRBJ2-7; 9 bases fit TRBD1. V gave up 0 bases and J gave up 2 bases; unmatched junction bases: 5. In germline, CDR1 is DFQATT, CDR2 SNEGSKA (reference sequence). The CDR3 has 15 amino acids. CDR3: CSARDRQGGTYEQYF. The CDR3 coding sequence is TGCAGTGCTAGAGATCGACAGGGGGGAACCTACGAGCAGTACTTC.

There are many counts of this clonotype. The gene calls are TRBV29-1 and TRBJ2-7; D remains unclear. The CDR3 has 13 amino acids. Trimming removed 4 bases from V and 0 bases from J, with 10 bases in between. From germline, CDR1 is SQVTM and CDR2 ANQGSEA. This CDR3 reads CSVVKSNSYEQYF. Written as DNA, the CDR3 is TGCAGCGTTGTTAAGTCAAACTCCTACGAGCAGTACTTC.

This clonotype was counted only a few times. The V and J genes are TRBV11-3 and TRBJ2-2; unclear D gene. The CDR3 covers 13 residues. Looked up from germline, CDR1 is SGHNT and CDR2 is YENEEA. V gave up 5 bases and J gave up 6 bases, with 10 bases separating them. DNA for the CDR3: TGTGCCAGCAGCACCCGAGTAGCCGGGGAGCTGTTTTTT. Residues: CASSTRVAGELFF.

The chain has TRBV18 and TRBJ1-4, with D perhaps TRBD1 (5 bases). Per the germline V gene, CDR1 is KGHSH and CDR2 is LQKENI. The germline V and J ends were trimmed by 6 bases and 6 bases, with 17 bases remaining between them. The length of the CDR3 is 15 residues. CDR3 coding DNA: TGTGCCAGCTCCCAGGAAGGGGAAAAGTATGAAAAACTGTTTTTT. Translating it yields CASSQEGEKYEKLFF.

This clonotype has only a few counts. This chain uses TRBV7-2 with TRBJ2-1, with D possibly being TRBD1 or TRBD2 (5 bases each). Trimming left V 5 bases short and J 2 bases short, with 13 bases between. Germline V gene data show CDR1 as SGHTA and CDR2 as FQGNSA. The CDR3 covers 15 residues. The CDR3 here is CASSNRDRPYNEQFF. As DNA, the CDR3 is TGTGCCAGCAGCAACCGGGACCGACCCTACAATGAGCAGTTCTTC.

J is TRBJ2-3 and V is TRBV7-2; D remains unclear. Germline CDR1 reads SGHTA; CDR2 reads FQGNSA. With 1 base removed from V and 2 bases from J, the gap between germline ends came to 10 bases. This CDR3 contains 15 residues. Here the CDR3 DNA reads TGTGCCAGCAGCTTAGGGCTAAGCTTCACAGATACGCAGTATTTT. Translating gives CASSLGLSFTDTQYF.

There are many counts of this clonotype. In DNA, the CDR3 is TGTGCCAGCAGCTTAACATACCAGTCCAGTTACGAGCAGTACTTC. This codes for CASSLTYQSSYEQYF. The V and J genes are TRBV7-2 and TRBJ2-7; D unresolved. Trimming removed 2 bases at V and 4 bases at J, with 15 bases between. The CDR3 has 15 residues. Germline V CDR1 and CDR2: SGHTA, FQGNSA.

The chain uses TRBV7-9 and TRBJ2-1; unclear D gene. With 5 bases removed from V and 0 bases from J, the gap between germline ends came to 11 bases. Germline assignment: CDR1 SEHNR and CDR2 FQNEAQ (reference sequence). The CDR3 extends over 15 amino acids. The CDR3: CASSPTYSSYNEQFF. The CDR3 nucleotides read TGTGCCAGCAGCCCAACCTACAGCTCCTACAATGAGCAGTTCTTC.

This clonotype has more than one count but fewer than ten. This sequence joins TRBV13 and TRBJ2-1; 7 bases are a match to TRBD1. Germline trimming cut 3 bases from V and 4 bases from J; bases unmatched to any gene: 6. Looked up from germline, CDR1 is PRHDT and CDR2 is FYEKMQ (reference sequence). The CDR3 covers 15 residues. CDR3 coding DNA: TGTGCCAGCAGCTTTACGGGACAGCTTTACAATGAGCAGTTCTTC. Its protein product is CASSFTGQLYNEQFF. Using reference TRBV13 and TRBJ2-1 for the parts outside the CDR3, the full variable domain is AAGVIQSPRHLIKEKRETATLKCYPIPRHDTVYWYQQGPGQDPQFLISFYEKMQSDKGSIPDRFSAQQFSDYHSELNMSSLELGDSALYFCASSFTGQLYNEQFFGPGTRLTVL.

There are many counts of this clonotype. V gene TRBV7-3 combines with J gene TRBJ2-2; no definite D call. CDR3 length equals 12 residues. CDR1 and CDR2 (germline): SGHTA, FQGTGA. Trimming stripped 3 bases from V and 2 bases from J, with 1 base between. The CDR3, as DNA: TGTGCCAGCAGCTTCAACACCGGGGAGCTGTTTTTT. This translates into CASSFNTGELFF.

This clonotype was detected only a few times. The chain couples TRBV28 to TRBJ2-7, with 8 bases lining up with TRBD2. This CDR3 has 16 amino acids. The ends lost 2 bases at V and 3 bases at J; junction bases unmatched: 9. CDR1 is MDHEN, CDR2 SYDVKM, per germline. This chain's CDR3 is CASSLLHREGNYEQYF. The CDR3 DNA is TGTGCCAGCAGTTTACTCCACCGGGAGGGAAACTACGAGCAGTACTTC. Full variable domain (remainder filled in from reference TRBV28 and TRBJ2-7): DVKVTQSSRYLVKRTGEKVFLECVQDMDHENMFWYRQDPGLGLRLIYFSYDVKMKEKGDIPEGYSVSREKKERFSLILESASTNQTSMYLCASSLLHREGNYEQYFGPGTRLTVT.

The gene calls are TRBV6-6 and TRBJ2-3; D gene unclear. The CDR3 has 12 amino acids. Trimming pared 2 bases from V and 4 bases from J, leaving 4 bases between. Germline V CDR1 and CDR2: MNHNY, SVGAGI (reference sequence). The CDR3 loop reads CASSYGPDTQYF. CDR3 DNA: TGTGCCAGCAGTTACGGGCCAGATACGCAGTATTTT.

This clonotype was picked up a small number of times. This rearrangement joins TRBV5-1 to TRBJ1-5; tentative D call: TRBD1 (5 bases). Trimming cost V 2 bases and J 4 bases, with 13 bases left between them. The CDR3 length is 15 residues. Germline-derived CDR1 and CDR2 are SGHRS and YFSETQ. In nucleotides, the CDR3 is TGCGCCAGCAGCTTCCACCGGGACCGTAATCAGCCCCAGCATTTT. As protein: CASSFHRDRNQPQHF.

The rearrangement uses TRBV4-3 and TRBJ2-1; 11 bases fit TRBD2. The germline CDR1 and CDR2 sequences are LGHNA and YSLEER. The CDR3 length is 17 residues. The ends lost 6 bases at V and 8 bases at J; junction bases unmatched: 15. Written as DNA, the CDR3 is TGCGCCAGCAGACATACTAGCGGGGGTGGATCCTGGGATGAGCAGTTCTTC. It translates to CASRHTSGGGSWDEQFF.

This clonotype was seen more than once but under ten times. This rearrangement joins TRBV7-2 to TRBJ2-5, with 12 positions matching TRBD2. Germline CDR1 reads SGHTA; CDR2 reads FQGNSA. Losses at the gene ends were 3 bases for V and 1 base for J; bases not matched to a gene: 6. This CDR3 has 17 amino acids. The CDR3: CASSFALAGGTQETQYF. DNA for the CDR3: TGTGCCAGCAGCTTCGCGCTAGCGGGAGGGACCCAAGAGACCCAGTACTTC. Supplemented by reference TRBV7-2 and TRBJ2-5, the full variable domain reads GAGVSQSPSNKVTEKGKDVELRCDPISGHTALYWYRQSLGQGLEFLIYFQGNSAPDKSGLPSDRFSAERTGGSVSTLTIQRTQQEDSAVYLCASSFALAGGTQETQYFGPGTRLLVL.

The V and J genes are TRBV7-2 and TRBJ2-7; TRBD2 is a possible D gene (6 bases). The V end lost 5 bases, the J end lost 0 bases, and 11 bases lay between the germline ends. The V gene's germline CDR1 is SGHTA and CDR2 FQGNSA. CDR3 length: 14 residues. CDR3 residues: CASSPGLTSYEQYF. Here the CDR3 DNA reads TGTGCCAGCAGCCCGGGACTTACCTCCTACGAGCAGTACTTC.

CDR3 sequence: CSAEHTPGLAGEGAYNEQFF. CDR3 sequence (DNA): TGCAGTGCTGAACACACACCGGGACTAGCGGGAGAAGGGGCCTACAATGAGCAGTTCTTC. This sequence joins TRBV20-1 and TRBJ2-1; 14 bases fit TRBD2. Trimming cost V 5 bases and J 2 bases; bases outside gene matches: 17. Germline V CDR1 and CDR2: DFQATT, SNEGSKA (reference sequence). CDR3 length: 20 residues.

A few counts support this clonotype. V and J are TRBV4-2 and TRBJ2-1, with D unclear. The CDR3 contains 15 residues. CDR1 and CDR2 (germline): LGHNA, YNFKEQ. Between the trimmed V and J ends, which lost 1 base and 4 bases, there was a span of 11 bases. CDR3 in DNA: TGTGCCAGCAGCCAAGTCATAGCTCCTTACAATGAGCAGTTCTTC. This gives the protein CASSQVIAPYNEQFF.

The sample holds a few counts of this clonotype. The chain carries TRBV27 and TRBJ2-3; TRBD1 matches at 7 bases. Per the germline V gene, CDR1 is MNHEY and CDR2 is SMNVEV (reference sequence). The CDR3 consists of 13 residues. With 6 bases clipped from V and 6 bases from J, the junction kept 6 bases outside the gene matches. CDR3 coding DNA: TGTGCCAGCAGGTTACAGGGGACGGATACGCAGTATTTT. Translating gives CASRLQGTDTQYF.

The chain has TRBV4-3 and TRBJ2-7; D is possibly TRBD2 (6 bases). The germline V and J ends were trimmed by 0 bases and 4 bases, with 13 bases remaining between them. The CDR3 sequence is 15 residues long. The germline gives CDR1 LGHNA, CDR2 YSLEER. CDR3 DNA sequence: TGCGCCAGCAGCCAAGATCAAGGAGGGATTTACGAGCAGTACTTC. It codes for CASSQDQGGIYEQYF.

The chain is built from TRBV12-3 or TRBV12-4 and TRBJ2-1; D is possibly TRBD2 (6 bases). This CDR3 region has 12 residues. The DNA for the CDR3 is TGTGCGTGTGGGACTTCGAACAATGAGCAGTTCTTC. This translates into CACGTSNNEQFF.

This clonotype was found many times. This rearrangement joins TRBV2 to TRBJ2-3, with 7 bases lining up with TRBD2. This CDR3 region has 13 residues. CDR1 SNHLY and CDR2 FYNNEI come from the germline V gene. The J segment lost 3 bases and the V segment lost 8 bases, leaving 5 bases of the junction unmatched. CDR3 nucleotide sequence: TGTGCCAGCGGTTGGGAGGGGACAGATACGCAGTATTTT. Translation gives CASGWEGTDTQYF. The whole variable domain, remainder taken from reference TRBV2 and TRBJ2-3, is EPEVTQTPSHQVTQMGQEVILRCVPISNHLYFYWYRQILGQKVEFLVSFYNNEISEKSEIFDDQFSVERPDGSNFTLKIRSTKLEDSAMYFCASGWEGTDTQYFGPGTRLTVL.

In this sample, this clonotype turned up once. In nucleotides, the CDR3 is TGCAGTGCTAGTGTTGAGGGCACAGATACGCAGTATTTT. This encodes CSASVEGTDTQYF. The chain carries TRBV20-1 and TRBJ2-3; D is uncertain. The CDR3 totals 13 residues. The germline V and J ends were trimmed by 3 bases and 1 base, with 8 bases remaining between them. Germline V CDR1 and CDR2: DFQATT, SNEGSKA (reference sequence).

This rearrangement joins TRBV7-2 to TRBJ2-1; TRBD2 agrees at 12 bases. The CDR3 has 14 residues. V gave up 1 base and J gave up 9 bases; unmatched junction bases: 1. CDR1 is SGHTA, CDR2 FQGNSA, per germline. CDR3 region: CASSLGLAGVEQFF. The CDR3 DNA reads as TGTGCCAGCAGCTTAGGACTAGCGGGAGTTGAGCAGTTCTTC. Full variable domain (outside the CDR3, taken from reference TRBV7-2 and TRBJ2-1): GAGVSQSPSNKVTEKGKDVELRCDPISGHTALYWYRQSLGQGLEFLIYFQGNSAPDKSGLPSDRFSAERTGGSVSTLTIQRTQQEDSAVYLCASSLGLAGVEQFFGPGTRLTVL.

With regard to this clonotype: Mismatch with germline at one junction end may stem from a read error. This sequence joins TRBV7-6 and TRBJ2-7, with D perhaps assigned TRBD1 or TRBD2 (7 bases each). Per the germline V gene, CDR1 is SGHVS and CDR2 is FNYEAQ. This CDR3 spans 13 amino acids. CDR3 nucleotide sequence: TGTGCCAGCAGCTTTGGGGGGAGGGGACAGACGCACTTC. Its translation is CASSFGGRGQTHF.